Listed here are 25 T cell receptor beta chains from one sample, sequenced in a study of CD8 T cells in Susac syndrome (dated by TCRdb to about 2019). The library was generated by the immunoSEQ multiplex PCR assay. RNA was extracted using the RNeasy kit, and 0.5 to 1 microgram was reverse transcribed with random hexamers. TCRdb cleaned the public reads at Q25 with fastp, built clones with MiXCR and kept in-frame beta chains. Every entry covers one CDR3 protein and lists the most common genes and DNA from its rows. A total of around 200,000 distinct CDR3 sequences appear in this sample, about 95% of them only once. The ten largest clones add up to 0.08% to 0.11% of the sample. The source material was CD4+ T cells from PBMCs. The source is a human donor in good health.

This rearrangement joins TRBV12-3 or TRBV12-4 to TRBJ1-1, with D hard to call. V was trimmed by 4 bases and J by 3 bases, leaving 9 bases between them. CDR3 size: 13 residues. The CDR3 sequence: CASSWAGDTEAFF. The CDR3 DNA is TGTGCCAGCAGTTGGGCCGGGGACACTGAAGCTTTCTTT.

This sequence joins TRBV27 and TRBJ1-1; D gene ambiguous. CDR1 is MNHEY and CDR2 is SMNVEV in the germline V gene (reference sequence). CDR3 length equals 17 residues. Trimming stripped 0 bases from V and 0 bases from J, with 14 bases between. CDR3 DNA: TGTGCCAGCAGTTTATCGATAGTAACATTCATGAACACTGAAGCTTTCTTT. It is translated as CASSLSIVTFMNTEAFF.

This sequence joins TRBV20-1 and TRBJ2-5; the D gene is possibly TRBD2 (6 bases). From germline, CDR1 is DFQATT and CDR2 SNEGSKA (reference sequence). This CDR3 region has 14 residues. Trimming took 2 bases from V and 5 from J, leaving 15 bases between them. DNA for the CDR3: TGCAGTGCTAGACATACTAGCAGTAGGGAGACCCAGTACTTC. This translates into CSARHTSSRETQYF.

This chain uses TRBV20-1 with TRBJ2-6; D could derive from TRBD1 or TRBD2 (5 bases each). The CDR3 spans 16 residues. The germline V gene has CDR1 DFQATT and CDR2 SNEGSKA (reference sequence). Trimming shortened V by 3 bases and J by 0 bases, and 12 bases separated the two germline ends. The CDR3 is CSARGDRNSGANVLTF. CDR3 nucleotides: TGCAGTGCTAGGGGAGACAGAAACTCTGGGGCCAACGTCCTGACTTTC.

J is TRBJ1-5 and V is TRBV30, with a possible D match to TRBD1 (6 bases). CDR3 length: 13 amino acids. V was clipped by 2 bases and J by 6 bases, with 11 bases between them. Germline V gene lookup returns CDR1 GTSNPN and CDR2 SVGIG (reference sequence). The CDR3 DNA reads as TGTGCCTGGAGTAGCAGGGGCCGTCAGCCCCAGCATTTT. This sequence encodes CAWSSRGRQPQHF.

The chain has TRBV7-9 and TRBJ2-4; tentative D call: TRBD1 (6 bases). Germline V gene lookup returns CDR1 SEHNR and CDR2 FQNEAQ (reference sequence). CDR3 length: 13 amino acids. V was pared by 4 bases and J by 7 bases, with 11 bases between. The CDR3 region has the DNA TGTGCCAGCAGCTCCGGCAGGGGCAACATTCAGTACTTC. Its protein is CASSSGRGNIQYF.

V is TRBV4-1 and J is TRBJ1-2; D gene unclear. The germline gives CDR1 MGHRA, CDR2 YSYEKL. Trimming took off 4 bases at V and 2 bases at J, with 14 bases between the two ends. There are 15 residues in the CDR3. CDR3 sequence: CASSPGPAINYGYTF. The CDR3 DNA reads TGCGCCAGCAGCCCCGGACCCGCCATAAACTATGGCTACACCTTC.

This rearrangement joins TRBV12-3 or TRBV12-4 to TRBJ2-1, with D perhaps matching TRBD2 (6 bases). The CDR3 sequence is 12 residues long. V was shortened by 3 bases and J by 10 bases, with 10 bases between the two germline ends. CDR3 bases: TGTGCCAGCAGTTTCCATGCGGGGGAGCAGTTCTTC. Translated: CASSFHAGEQFF.

The chain links TRBV24-1 to TRBJ2-1; no definite D call. The length of the CDR3 is 14 residues. V was shortened by 5 bases and J by 6 bases, with 13 bases between the two germline ends. CDR1 KGHDR and CDR2 SFDVKD come from the germline V gene. CDR3 protein: CATSVSDWRNEQFF. The CDR3 nucleotides are TGTGCCACCAGTGTTTCCGACTGGCGCAATGAGCAGTTCTTC.

This clonotype was picked up a small number of times. The chain employs TRBV20-1 and TRBJ2-1; D is unresolved. The ends were cut back, 0 bases at V and 4 bases at J, with 4 bases in the middle. The CDR3 extends over 12 amino acids. Germline V CDR1 and CDR2: DFQATT, SNEGSKA (reference sequence). As DNA, the CDR3 is TGCAGTGCTAGAGATGCTTACAATGAGCAGTTCTTC. Translated, it gives CSARDAYNEQFF.

In its sample, this clonotype was seen once. For the CDR3, the DNA is TGTGCCAGCAGACAACGGCCCAGGAACACTGAAGCTTTCTTT. The encoded protein is CASRQRPRNTEAFF. This chain joins TRBV6-5 and TRBJ1-1; D gene ambiguous. The length of the CDR3 is 14 residues. V shed 6 bases and J shed 1 base, with 12 bases lying between them. Germline V CDR1 and CDR2: MNHEY, SVGAGI.

V gene TRBV6-2 or TRBV6-3 combines with J gene TRBJ2-4; 7 bases are shared with TRBD2. The CDR3 covers 17 residues. J gave up 8 bases and V 8 bases, and 21 bases lay outside the gene matches. Germline V gene data show CDR1 as MNHEY and CDR2 as SVGEGT. This CDR3 reads CASSTPPGRESSDIQYF. CDR3 nucleotide sequence: TGTGCCAGCTCCACTCCCCCCGGGCGGGAGTCCTCCGACATTCAGTACTTC.

The genes are TRBV7-9 and TRBJ2-7, with TRBD2 matching over 8 bases. This CDR3 is 15 amino acids long. Unmatched junction bases numbered 5, after V lost 1 base and J lost 3 bases. Germline CDR1 SEHNR, CDR2 FQNEAQ (reference sequence). The CDR3 protein is CASSLVLAGNYEQYF. CDR3 bases: TGTGCCAGCAGCTTAGTGTTAGCGGGGAACTACGAGCAGTACTTC.

DNA for the CDR3: TGTGCCAGCAGCTTAGTGGCGCTGGAGGGGACCCAGTACTTC. Translation gives CASSLVALEGTQYF. The chain uses TRBV7-2 and TRBJ2-5, with D perhaps matching TRBD2 (6 bases). The length of the CDR3 is 14 residues. From germline, CDR1 is SGHTA and CDR2 FQGNSA. With 1 base removed from V and 7 bases from J, the gap between germline ends came to 13 bases.

The J gene is TRBJ2-3, the V gene TRBV20-1; D gene unclear. V dropped 2 bases and J dropped 6 bases, with 12 bases sitting between them. This CDR3 contains 13 residues. The germline V gene has CDR1 DFQATT and CDR2 SNEGSKA (reference sequence). The CDR3 DNA reads TGCAGTGCTAGATGGTCTGTAAGGGATACGCAGTATTTT. This codes for CSARWSVRDTQYF.

The J gene is TRBJ2-5, the V gene TRBV29-1; TRBD2 is a possible D gene (6 bases). Trimming removed 7 bases from V and 3 bases from J, with 12 bases in between. In germline, CDR1 is SQVTM, CDR2 ANQGSEA. The CDR3 runs to 12 residues. CDR3 sequence reads: CSAATGEETQYF. The CDR3 DNA follows: TGCAGCGCTGCGACGGGAGAAGAGACCCAGTACTTC.

This chain uses TRBV28 with TRBJ2-5, with 11 nucleotides matching TRBD2. V gave up 6 bases and J gave up 5 bases; unmatched junction bases: 11. The CDR3 totals 16 residues. The V gene's germline CDR1 is MDHEN and CDR2 SYDVKM. CDR3 loop: CASRLAGENVGETQYF. For the CDR3, the DNA is TGTGCCAGCAGACTAGCGGGAGAAAACGTGGGGGAGACCCAGTACTTC.

The rearrangement links TRBV12-3 or TRBV12-4 to TRBJ2-5; no clear D gene. V was shortened by 3 bases and J by 5 bases, with 13 bases between the two germline ends. The CDR3 consists of 14 residues. CDR3: CASSFVPVLETQYF. DNA for the CDR3: TGTGCCAGCAGTTTCGTCCCCGTTCTTGAGACCCAGTACTTC.

V gene TRBV7-8 combines with J gene TRBJ2-1; TRBD2 matches at 10 bases. CDR1 is SGHVS and CDR2 is FQNEAQ in the germline V gene. There are 14 residues in the CDR3. The trim removed 5 bases at V and 9 bases at J, leaving 7 bases unmatched. The CDR3 DNA follows: TGTGCCAGCAGCCGAGCGGGAGGGCCTACTGAGCAGTTCTTC. Its protein product is CASSRAGGPTEQFF.

The J gene is TRBJ1-4, the V gene TRBV30, with 9 bases lining up with TRBD1. This CDR3 spans 15 amino acids. J lost 8 bases, V lost 2 bases, and 9 bases had no gene match. The germline V gene has CDR1 GTSNPN and CDR2 SVGIG (reference sequence). DNA of the CDR3: TGTGCCTGGAGTCCACGGACAGGGGTGGAGGAAAAACTGTTTTTT. Protein product: CAWSPRTGVEEKLFF.

The chain has TRBV9 and TRBJ2-5; D is perhaps TRBD2 (6 bases). The V end lost 7 bases, the J end lost 2 bases, and 12 bases lay between the germline ends. This CDR3 has 13 amino acids. Germline assignment: CDR1 SGDLS and CDR2 YYNGEE. The CDR3 reads CASGKAGQETQYF. In DNA, the CDR3 is TGTGCCAGCGGGAAGGCGGGGCAAGAGACCCAGTACTTC.

The chain recombines TRBV19 with TRBJ2-5; maybe TRBD1 (6 bases). The V and J ends lost 0 bases and 4 bases respectively, with 6 bases between them. Germline lookup yields CDR1 LNHDA and CDR2 SQIVND (reference sequence). There are 13 residues in the CDR3. Written as DNA, the CDR3 is TGTGCCAGTAGTATAGACAGGGGAGAGACCCAGTACTTC. Translating it yields CASSIDRGETQYF.

The rearrangement links TRBV30 to TRBJ1-1, with D unresolved. The CDR3 length is 11 residues. Per the germline V gene, CDR1 is GTSNPN and CDR2 is SVGIG (reference sequence). V was shortened by 5 bases and J by 2 bases, with 6 bases between the two germline ends. The CDR3 nucleotides are TGTGCCTGGGCCAGAAACACTGAAGCTTTCTTT. Protein product: CAWARNTEAFF. The variable domain in full, completed from reference TRBV30 and TRBJ1-1, reads SQTIHQWPATLVQPVGSPLSLECTVEGTSNPNLYWYRQAAGRGLQLLFYSVGIGQISSEVPQNLSASRPQDRQFILSSKKLLLSDSGFYLCAWARNTEAFFGQGTRLTVV.

This chain links TRBV27 with TRBJ2-3; the match to TRBD2 covers 7 bases. The CDR3 totals 14 residues. V shed 3 bases and J 6 bases; nucleotides not matched to a gene: 6. The germline V gene encodes CDR1 MNHEY and CDR2 SMNVEV (reference sequence). CDR3 region: CASSLGGEADTQYF. The CDR3 DNA is TGTGCCAGCAGTTTGGGGGGGGAGGCGGATACGCAGTATTTT.

The rearrangement links TRBV3-1 to TRBJ2-5; 10 bases fit TRBD2. The CDR3 contains 15 residues. Germline V CDR1 and CDR2: LGHDT, YNNKEL (reference sequence). The V and J ends lost 1 base and 4 bases, in that order; junction bases with no gene match: 3. CDR3 protein: CASSQGTSGGETQYF. In DNA form, the CDR3 reads TGTGCCAGCAGCCAAGGGACTAGCGGAGGAGAGACCCAGTACTTC.